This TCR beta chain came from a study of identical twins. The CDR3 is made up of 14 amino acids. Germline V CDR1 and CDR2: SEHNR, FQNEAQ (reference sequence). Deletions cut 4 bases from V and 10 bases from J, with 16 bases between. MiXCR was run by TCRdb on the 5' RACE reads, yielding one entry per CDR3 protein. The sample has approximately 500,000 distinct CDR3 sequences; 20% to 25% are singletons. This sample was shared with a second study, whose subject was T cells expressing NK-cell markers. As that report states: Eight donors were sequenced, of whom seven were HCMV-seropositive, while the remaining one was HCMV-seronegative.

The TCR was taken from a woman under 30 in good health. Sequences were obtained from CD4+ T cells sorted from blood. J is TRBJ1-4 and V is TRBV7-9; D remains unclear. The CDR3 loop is CASSWDFTGGKLFF. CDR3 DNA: TGTGCCAGCAGCTGGGATTTTACGGGAGGAAAACTGTTTTTT.